This entry is about one TCR beta chain. What it binds is not known. The junction does not match germline at one end; this may be a read error. These data belong to a study of cytomegalovirus exposure and HLA in healthy donors. The study ran its PCR with 60 Vbeta and 13 Jbeta primers. Repertoires were generated with immunoSEQ multiplex PCR, while TCRdb's copy carries only in-frame clones and drops some. The table includes about 180,000 clones, approximately 82% detected once. The CDR3 length is 13 residues. Looked up from germline, CDR1 is SSHAT and CDR2 is FNYEAQ (reference sequence). General study findings and limits: Owing to their indistinguishability, certain V segments, notably TRBV6-2 and TRBV6-3, were excluded. Published work reported that the classifier diagnosed cytomegalovirus status with high specificity and sensitivity.

This TCR was recovered from a woman aged 25 to 45 in good health and CMV-seronegative. The chain joins TRBV7-7 to TRBJ2-2, with D perhaps TRBD2 (5 bases). What was sequenced was PBMCs. The CDR3 DNA reads TGTGCTAGCAGCGAGGGATCTGGCGGGGAGCTGTTTTTT. Protein product: CASSEGSGGELFF.